Each of the 25 T cell receptor beta chains below was sequenced from the same sample in a study of blood T cell repertoires in COVID-19. Method: immunoSEQ multiplex PCR; TCRdb's copy keeps in-frame clones and lacks some. The repertoire holds approximately 190,000 clones, with about 81% as singletons. The specimen was peripheral blood. Every receptor here comes from a man younger than 40 with active or convalescent COVID-19.

The chain combines TRBV24-1 with TRBJ1-5, with D unresolved. V lost 3 bases to trimming and J lost 0 bases, with 5 bases between them. The CDR3 spans 14 residues. Looked up from germline, CDR1 is KGHDR and CDR2 is SFDVKD. The CDR3 coding sequence is TGTGCCACCAGTGATGTCAATAGCAATCAGCCCCAGCATTTT. It translates to CATSDVNSNQPQHF.

The chain links TRBV7-9 to TRBJ2-1, with 12 bases aligning to TRBD2. Looked up from germline, CDR1 is SEHNR and CDR2 is FQNEAQ (reference sequence). This CDR3 spans 17 amino acids. V shed 0 bases, J shed 5 bases, and the junction held 5 bases outside the gene matches. CDR3 residues: CASSLAETSGGNNEQFF. The CDR3, as DNA: TGTGCCAGCAGCTTAGCGGAGACTAGCGGGGGTAACAATGAGCAGTTCTTC.

The chain employs TRBV19 and TRBJ2-2; TRBD1 matches 9 bases. Germline V gene lookup returns CDR1 LNHDA and CDR2 SQIVND (reference sequence). Trimming took 7 bases from V and 7 from J; bases not matched to a gene: 16. CDR3 length: 17 amino acids. CDR3 amino acids: CASTNRAGQGLVGELFF. The CDR3 nucleotides read TGTGCCAGTACCAATAGGGCGGGACAGGGCTTGGTCGGGGAGCTGTTTTTT.

The rearrangement links TRBV7-2 to TRBJ1-5, with D possibly being TRBD1 (6 bases). V lost 2 bases, J lost 1 base, and 9 bases lay in between. The germline gives CDR1 SGHTA, CDR2 FQGNSA. The CDR3 runs 15 residues. CDR3 loop: CASSLNGQSNQPQHF. The CDR3 DNA reads as TGTGCCAGCAGCTTAAACGGACAGAGCAATCAGCCCCAGCATTTT.

The chain employs TRBV11-3 and TRBJ2-6; TRBD2 matches 10 bases. Unmatched junction bases numbered 9, after V lost 5 bases and J lost 2 bases. The CDR3 is 18 amino acids. Germline assignment: CDR1 SGHNT and CDR2 YENEEA. The CDR3 sequence: CASSGRLAGGTGANVLTF. Written as DNA, the CDR3 is TGTGCCAGCAGCGGCCGATTAGCGGGAGGAACTGGGGCCAACGTCCTGACTTTC. Using reference TRBV11-3 and TRBJ2-6 for the parts outside the CDR3, the full variable domain is EAGVVQSPRYKIIEKKQPVAFWCNPISGHNTLYWYLQNLGQGPELLIRYENEEAVDDSQLPKDRFSAERLKGVDSTLKIQPAELGDSAVYLCASSGRLAGGTGANVLTFGAGSRLTVL.

The V call is TRBV19, the J call TRBJ1-2; TRBD1 is a possible D gene (5 bases). V lost 7 bases and J 0 bases, leaving 12 bases between the germline ends. The CDR3 covers 14 residues. Per germline, CDR1 LNHDA and CDR2 SQIVND (reference sequence). The chain's CDR3 is CASIQGFTNYGYTF. The CDR3 bases are TGTGCCAGTATCCAGGGCTTCACTAACTATGGCTACACCTTC.

The rearrangement links TRBV4-1 to TRBJ1-1, with unresolved D. The CDR3 covers 14 residues. CDR1 and CDR2 (germline): MGHRA, YSYEKL. Between the trimmed V and J ends, which lost 0 bases and 5 bases, there was a span of 10 bases. This chain's CDR3 is CASSQEAGRTEAFF. The CDR3 DNA sequence: TGCGCCAGCAGCCAAGAGGCGGGTAGGACTGAAGCTTTCTTT.

V is TRBV4-1 and J is TRBJ2-3; no firm D call. The CDR3 sequence is 11 residues long. From germline, CDR1 is MGHRA and CDR2 YSYEKL. Trimming left V 8 bases short and J 4 bases short, with 7 bases between. This chain's CDR3 is CASLLADTQYF. The CDR3 nucleotides are TGCGCCAGCCTACTCGCAGATACGCAGTATTTT.

The J gene is TRBJ1-5, the V gene TRBV6-1; 11 bases line up with TRBD1. Germline trimming cut 3 bases from V and 9 bases from J; bases unmatched to any gene: 7. Germline-derived CDR1 and CDR2 are MNHNS and SASEGT. This CDR3 is built from 15 residues. The CDR3 is CASSEGTGGVGPQHF. The CDR3 DNA reads TGTGCCAGCAGTGAGGGGACAGGGGGTGTTGGGCCCCAGCATTTT.

The chain employs TRBV5-6 and TRBJ2-7, with 7 bases fitting TRBD1. This CDR3 is built from 14 residues. CDR1 SGHDT and CDR2 YYEEEE come from the germline V gene. The J segment lost 3 bases and the V segment lost 0 bases, leaving 3 bases of the junction unmatched. DNA of the CDR3: TGTGCCAGCAGCTTGGTGGGACAGAGCTACGAGCAGTACTTC. This translates into CASSLVGQSYEQYF. Combining the CDR3 with reference TRBV5-6 and TRBJ2-7 gives the whole variable domain DAGVTQSPTHLIKTRGQQVTLRCSPKSGHDTVSWYQQALGQGPQFIFQYYEEEERQRGNFPDRFSGHQFPNYSSELNVNALLLGDSALYLCASSLVGQSYEQYFGPGTRLTVT.

This rearrangement joins TRBV6-5 to TRBJ1-2; perhaps TRBD1 as D (6 bases). The CDR3 totals 15 residues. CDR1 is MNHEY, CDR2 SVGAGI, per germline. V dropped 7 bases and J dropped 3 bases, with 18 bases sitting between them. The CDR3 region has the DNA TGTGCCAGCACCCCTGGGACACAGCCGTACTATGGCTACACCTTC. Translated, it gives CASTPGTQPYYGYTF.

The chain joins TRBV19 to TRBJ2-2, with unresolved D. The CDR3 spans 13 residues. Per the germline V gene, CDR1 is LNHDA and CDR2 is SQIVND (reference sequence). The germline V and J ends were trimmed by 3 bases and 3 bases, with 5 bases remaining between them. The CDR3 here is CASSIIHTGELFF. The DNA for the CDR3 is TGTGCCAGTAGTATCATTCACACCGGGGAGCTGTTTTTT.

The rearrangement uses TRBV7-8 and TRBJ1-5; TRBD1 is a possible D gene (5 bases). With 3 bases removed from V and 0 bases from J, the gap between germline ends came to 12 bases. In germline, CDR1 is SGHVS, CDR2 FQNEAQ. The CDR3 spans 16 residues. The CDR3 region has the DNA TGTGCCAGCAGCTTGGAGGGACGGCTTAGCAATCAGCCCCAGCATTTT. Translating gives CASSLEGRLSNQPQHF.

This clone occurred a few times. This rearrangement joins TRBV11-2 to TRBJ1-1, with TRBD1 matching over 7 bases. V lost 8 bases and J lost 0; bases outside the gene matches: 12. Germline assignment: CDR1 SGHAT and CDR2 FQNNGV. The CDR3 totals 16 residues. CDR3 region: CASAPGTASMNTEAFF. CDR3 nucleotides: TGTGCCAGCGCCCCAGGGACAGCCTCCATGAACACTGAAGCTTTCTTT.

The chain carries TRBV19 and TRBJ2-1; the match to TRBD1 covers 12 bases. The junction had 3 bases not matched to a gene; V was cut back by 3 bases and J by 6 bases. The germline CDR1 and CDR2 sequences are LNHDA and SQIVND (reference sequence). This CDR3 is 15 amino acids long. The CDR3 nucleotides read TGTGCCAGTAGTATGGGACAGGGGGCGTTCAATGAGCAGTTCTTC. This gives the protein CASSMGQGAFNEQFF.

This clone was counted a few times. The rearrangement joins TRBV5-1 to TRBJ1-4; D is undetermined. Germline values: CDR1 SGHRS, CDR2 YFSETQ. Trimming took 2 bases from V and 7 from J, leaving 15 bases between them. The CDR3 has 15 residues. CDR3 amino acids: CASSFGEAVAEKLFF. DNA of the CDR3: TGCGCCAGCAGCTTCGGGGAGGCAGTGGCTGAAAAACTGTTTTTT.

This clone was seen once. V and J are TRBV12-5 and TRBJ1-2; 7 nucleotides match TRBD1. In germline, CDR1 is LGHNT, CDR2 FRNRAP. J was trimmed by 8 bases and V by 1 base; bases with no gene match: 7. The CDR3 consists of 14 residues. The CDR3 DNA is TGTGCTAGTGGTTTGGCGCGACAGGGACTGGGCTACACCTTC. Translated, it gives CASGLARQGLGYTF.

This clone was seen only once. This chain uses TRBV5-1 with TRBJ2-1, with D unresolved. CDR3 length: 16 amino acids. Germline lookup yields CDR1 SGHRS and CDR2 YFSETQ. Trimming shortened V by 0 bases and J by 0 bases, and 10 bases separated the two germline ends. The DNA of the CDR3 is TGCGCCAGCAGCTTGGCCAGTCCTGGCTCCTACAATGAGCAGTTCTTC. This encodes CASSLASPGSYNEQFF. Combining the CDR3 with reference TRBV5-1 and TRBJ2-1 gives the whole variable domain KAGVTQTPRYLIKTRGQQVTLSCSPISGHRSVSWYQQTPGQGLQFLFEYFSETQRNKGNFPGRFSGRQFSNSRSEMNVSTLELGDSALYLCASSLASPGSYNEQFFGPGTRLTVL.

This chain links TRBV19 with TRBJ2-2, with 8 bases matching TRBD1. Germline loops: CDR1 LNHDA, CDR2 SQIVND (reference sequence). The J segment lost 1 base and the V segment lost 8 bases, leaving 3 bases of the junction unmatched. The CDR3 is made up of 14 amino acids. The chain's CDR3 is CASRQGRNTGELFF. CDR3 nucleotides: TGTGCCAGTCGACAGGGGAGGAACACCGGGGAGCTGTTTTTT. Full variable domain (remainder filled in from reference TRBV19 and TRBJ2-2): DGGITQSPKYLFRKEGQNVTLSCEQNLNHDAMYWYRQDPGQGLRLIYYSQIVNDFQKGDIAEGYSVSREKKESFPLTVTSAQKNPTAFYLCASRQGRNTGELFFGEGSRLTVL.

The rearrangement links TRBV5-4 to TRBJ1-1; 8 bases are shared with TRBD1. The junction had 7 bases not matched to a gene; V was cut back by 3 bases and J by 0 bases. The CDR3 extends over 16 amino acids. Germline V CDR1 and CDR2: SGHNT, YYREEE (reference sequence). This CDR3 is CASSSGQGPMNTEAFF. CDR3 nucleotides: TGTGCCAGCAGCTCAGGACAGGGACCGATGAACACTGAAGCTTTCTTT.

This rearrangement joins TRBV5-5 to TRBJ1-1, with 7 bases that match TRBD1. The CDR3 has 14 amino acids. V dropped 5 bases and J dropped 1; count of bases not matched to a gene: 5. Germline-derived CDR1 and CDR2 are SGHKS and YYEKEE (reference sequence). CDR3: CASRTGQPNTEAFF. The DNA for the CDR3 is TGTGCCAGCAGGACGGGACAGCCGAACACTGAAGCTTTCTTT.

The chain links TRBV2 to TRBJ2-7; D unclear. This CDR3 comprises 14 residues. Trimming took off 4 bases at V and 5 bases at J, with 15 bases between the two ends. In germline, CDR1 is SNHLY, CDR2 FYNNEI. CDR3 amino acids: CASSAGSSDHEQYV. The CDR3 DNA is TGTGCCAGCAGTGCGGGTAGTTCCGACCACGAGCAGTACGTC.

The rearrangement links TRBV19 to TRBJ2-1; D possibly corresponds to TRBD2 (6 bases). The CDR3 extends over 16 amino acids. With 1 base removed from V and 7 bases from J, the gap between germline ends came to 17 bases. Germline assignment: CDR1 LNHDA and CDR2 SQIVND (reference sequence). CDR3 DNA: TGTGCCAGTAGTATAGGCCCGACTAGGAGCCGGAATGAGCAGTTCTTC. Translation: CASSIGPTRSRNEQFF.

The chain carries TRBV7-9 and TRBJ1-4; D not certain. The germline CDR1 and CDR2 sequences are SEHNR and FQNEAQ (reference sequence). The CDR3 is made up of 14 amino acids. V was clipped by 0 bases and J by 7 bases, with 9 bases between them. The CDR3 loop is CASSLAGDGEKLFF. For the CDR3, the DNA is TGTGCCAGCAGCTTAGCAGGAGATGGTGAAAAACTGTTTTTT. Full variable domain (rest looked up from reference TRBV7-9 and TRBJ1-4): DTGVSQNPRHKITKRGQNVTFRCDPISEHNRLYWYRQTLGQGPEFLTYFQNEAQLEKSRLLSDRFSAERPKGSFSTLEIQRTEQGDSAMYLCASSLAGDGEKLFFGSGTQLSVL.

The rearrangement joins TRBV9 to TRBJ2-2, with TRBD2 matching 11 bases. V dropped 1 base and J dropped 3; count of bases not matched to a gene: 8. The CDR3 length is 18 residues. CDR1 and CDR2 from the germline V gene are SGDLS and YYNGEE. CDR3 coding DNA: TGTGCCAGCAGCGTACCATTAGCGGGAGGGCCCGACACCGGGGAGCTGTTTTTT. It specifies CASSVPLAGGPDTGELFF.